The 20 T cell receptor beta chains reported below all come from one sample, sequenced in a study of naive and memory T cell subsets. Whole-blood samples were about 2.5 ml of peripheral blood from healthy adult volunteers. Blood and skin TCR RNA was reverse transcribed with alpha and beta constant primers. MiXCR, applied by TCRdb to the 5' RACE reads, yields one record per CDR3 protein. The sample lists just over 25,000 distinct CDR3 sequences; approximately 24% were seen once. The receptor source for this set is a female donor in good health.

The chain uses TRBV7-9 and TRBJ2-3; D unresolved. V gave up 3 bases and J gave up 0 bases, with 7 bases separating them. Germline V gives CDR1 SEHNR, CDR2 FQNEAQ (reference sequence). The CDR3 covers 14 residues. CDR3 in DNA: TGTGCCAGCAGCTTCGAGGTTAGCACAGATACGCAGTATTTT. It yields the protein CASSFEVSTDTQYF.

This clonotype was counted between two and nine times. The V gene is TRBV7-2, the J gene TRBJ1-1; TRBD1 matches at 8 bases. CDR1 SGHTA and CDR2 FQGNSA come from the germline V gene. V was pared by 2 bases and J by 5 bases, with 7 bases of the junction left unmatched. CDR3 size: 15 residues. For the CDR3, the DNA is TGTGCCAGCAGCTTATCAGGGGGCGGCGGGACTGAAGCTTTCTTT. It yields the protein CASSLSGGGGTEAFF. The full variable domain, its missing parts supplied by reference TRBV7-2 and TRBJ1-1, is GAGVSQSPSNKVTEKGKDVELRCDPISGHTALYWYRQSLGQGLEFLIYFQGNSAPDKSGLPSDRFSAERTGGSVSTLTIQRTQQEDSAVYLCASSLSGGGGTEAFFGQGTRLTVV.

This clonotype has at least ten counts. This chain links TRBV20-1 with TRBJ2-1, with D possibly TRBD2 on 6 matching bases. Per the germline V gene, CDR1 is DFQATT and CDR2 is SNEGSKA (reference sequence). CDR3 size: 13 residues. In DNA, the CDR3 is TGCGGGGGGACCAGTAGCTCCTACAATGAGCAGTTCTTC. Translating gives CGGTSSSYNEQFF.

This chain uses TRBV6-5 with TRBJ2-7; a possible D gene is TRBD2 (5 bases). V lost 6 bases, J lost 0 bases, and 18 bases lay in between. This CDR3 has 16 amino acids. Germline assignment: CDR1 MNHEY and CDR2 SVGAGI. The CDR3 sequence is CASRQMGGSLSYEQYF. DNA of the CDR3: TGTGCCAGCAGACAAATGGGCGGGTCCCTCTCCTACGAGCAGTACTTC.

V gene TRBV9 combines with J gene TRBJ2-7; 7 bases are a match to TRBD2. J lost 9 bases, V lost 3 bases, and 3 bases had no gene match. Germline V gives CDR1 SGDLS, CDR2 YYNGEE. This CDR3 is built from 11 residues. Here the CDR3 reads CASSGCGGQYF. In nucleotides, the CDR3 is TGTGCCAGCAGCGGATGCGGGGGGCAGTACTTC.

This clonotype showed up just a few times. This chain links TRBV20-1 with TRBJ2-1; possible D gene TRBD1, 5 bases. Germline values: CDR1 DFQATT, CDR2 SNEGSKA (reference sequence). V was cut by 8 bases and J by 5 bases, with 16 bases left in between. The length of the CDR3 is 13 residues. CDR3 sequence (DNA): TGCAGTACCCAGTGGGGCCGGAACAATGAGCAGTTCTTC. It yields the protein CSTQWGRNNEQFF.

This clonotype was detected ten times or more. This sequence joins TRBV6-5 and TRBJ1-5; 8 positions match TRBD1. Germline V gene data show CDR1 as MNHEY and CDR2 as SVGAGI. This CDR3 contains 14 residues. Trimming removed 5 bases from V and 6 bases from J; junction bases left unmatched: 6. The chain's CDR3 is CASSPGQGSQPQHF. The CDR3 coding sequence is TGTGCCAGCAGTCCAGGACAGGGAAGTCAGCCCCAGCATTTT.

Written as DNA, the CDR3 is TGTGCCAGCAGCCCCAGGTCCCAGGGCGGGAGGCAGCCCCAGCATTTT. It codes for CASSPRSQGGRQPQHF. The V call is TRBV27, the J call TRBJ1-5, with a tentative D call TRBD1 (5 bases). CDR1 and CDR2 from the germline V gene are MNHEY and SMNVEV (reference sequence). V gave up 6 bases and J gave up 7 bases, with 22 bases separating them. The CDR3 loop spans 16 amino acids.

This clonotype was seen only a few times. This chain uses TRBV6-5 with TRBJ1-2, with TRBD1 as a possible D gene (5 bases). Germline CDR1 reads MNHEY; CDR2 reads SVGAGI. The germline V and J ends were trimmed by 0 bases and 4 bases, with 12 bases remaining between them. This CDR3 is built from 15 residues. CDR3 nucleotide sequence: TGTGCCAGCAGTTACTCTTCGGGGGGGGGCTATGGCTACACCTTC. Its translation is CASSYSSGGGYGYTF.

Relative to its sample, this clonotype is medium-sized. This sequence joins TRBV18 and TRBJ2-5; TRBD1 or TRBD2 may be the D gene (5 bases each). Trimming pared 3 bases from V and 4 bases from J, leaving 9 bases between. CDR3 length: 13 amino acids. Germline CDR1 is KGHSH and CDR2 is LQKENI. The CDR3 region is CASSPQGAETQYF. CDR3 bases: TGTGCCAGCTCACCGCAGGGAGCAGAGACCCAGTACTTC. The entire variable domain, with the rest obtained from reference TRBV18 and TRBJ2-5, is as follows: NAGVMQNPRHLVRRRGQEARLRCSPMKGHSHVYWYRQLPEEGLKFMVYLQKENIIDESGMPKERFSAEFPKEGPSILRIQQVVRGDSAAYFCASSPQGAETQYFGPGTRLLVL.

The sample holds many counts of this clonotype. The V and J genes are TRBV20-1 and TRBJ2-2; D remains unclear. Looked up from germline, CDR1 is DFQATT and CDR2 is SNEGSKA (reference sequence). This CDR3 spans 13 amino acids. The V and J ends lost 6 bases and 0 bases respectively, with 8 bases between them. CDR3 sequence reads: CSAAGPNTGELFF. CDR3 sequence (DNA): TGCAGTGCCGCCGGACCGAACACCGGGGAGCTGTTTTTT.

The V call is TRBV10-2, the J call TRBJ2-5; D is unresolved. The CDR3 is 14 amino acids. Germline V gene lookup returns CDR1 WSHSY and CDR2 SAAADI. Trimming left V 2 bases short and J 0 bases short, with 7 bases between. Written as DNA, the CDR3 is TGCGCCAGCAGTGAGGAAGGGAACCAAGAGACCCAGTACTTC. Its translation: CASSEEGNQETQYF.

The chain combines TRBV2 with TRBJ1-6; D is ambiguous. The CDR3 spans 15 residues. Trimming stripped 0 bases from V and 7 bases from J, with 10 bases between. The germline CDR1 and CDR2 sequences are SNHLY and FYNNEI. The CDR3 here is CASSEANWENSPLHF. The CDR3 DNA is TGTGCCAGCAGTGAAGCGAATTGGGAAAATTCACCCCTCCACTTT. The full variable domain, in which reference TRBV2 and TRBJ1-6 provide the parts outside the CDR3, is EPEVTQTPSHQVTQMGQEVILRCVPISNHLYFYWYRQILGQKVEFLVSFYNNEISEKSEIFDDQFSVERPDGSNFTLKIRSTKLEDSAMYFCASSEANWENSPLHFGNGTRLTVT.

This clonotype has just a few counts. The CDR3 sequence is CSARDRGSSYNSPLHF. CDR3 nucleotides: TGCAGTGCTAGAGATCGGGGCAGCTCCTATAATTCACCCCTCCACTTT. The J gene is TRBJ1-6, the V gene TRBV20-1, with D possibly TRBD1 on 5 matching bases. Between the trimmed V and J ends, which lost 0 bases and 0 bases, there was a span of 9 bases. Germline CDR1 DFQATT, CDR2 SNEGSKA (reference sequence). The CDR3 runs to 16 residues.

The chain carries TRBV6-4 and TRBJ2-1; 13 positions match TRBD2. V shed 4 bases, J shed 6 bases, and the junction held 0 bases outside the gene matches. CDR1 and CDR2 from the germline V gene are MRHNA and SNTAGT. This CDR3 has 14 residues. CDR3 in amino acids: CASSGTSGSNEQFF. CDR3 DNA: TGTGCCAGCAGTGGGACTAGCGGGAGCAATGAGCAGTTCTTC.

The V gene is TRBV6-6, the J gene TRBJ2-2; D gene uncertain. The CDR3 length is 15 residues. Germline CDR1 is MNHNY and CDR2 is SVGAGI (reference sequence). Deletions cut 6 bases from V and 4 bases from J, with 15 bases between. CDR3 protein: CASSPHASFTGELFF. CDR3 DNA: TGTGCCAGCAGCCCCCATGCGTCGTTCACCGGGGAGCTGTTTTTT.

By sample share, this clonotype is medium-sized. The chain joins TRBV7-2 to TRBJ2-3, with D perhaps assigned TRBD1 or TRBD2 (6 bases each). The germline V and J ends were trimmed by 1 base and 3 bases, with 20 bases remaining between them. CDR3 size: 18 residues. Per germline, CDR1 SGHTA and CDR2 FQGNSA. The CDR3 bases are TGTGCCAGCAGCTTAGGGCCATTTGGGGGCGGGATGACAGATACGCAGTATTTT. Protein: CASSLGPFGGGMTDTQYF.

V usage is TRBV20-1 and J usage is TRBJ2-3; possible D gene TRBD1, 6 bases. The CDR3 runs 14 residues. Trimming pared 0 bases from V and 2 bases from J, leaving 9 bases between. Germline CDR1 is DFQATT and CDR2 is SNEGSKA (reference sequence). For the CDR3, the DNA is TGCAGTGCTAGAGATGCAGGGGTCACAGATACGCAGTATTTT. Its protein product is CSARDAGVTDTQYF.

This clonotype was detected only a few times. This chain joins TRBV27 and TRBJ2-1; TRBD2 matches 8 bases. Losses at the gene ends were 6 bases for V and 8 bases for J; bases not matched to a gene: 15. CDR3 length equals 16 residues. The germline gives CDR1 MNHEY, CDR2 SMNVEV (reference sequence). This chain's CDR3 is CASRGKDRTSLYEQFF. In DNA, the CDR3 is TGTGCCAGCAGGGGGAAGGATCGGACTAGCTTATATGAGCAGTTCTTC.

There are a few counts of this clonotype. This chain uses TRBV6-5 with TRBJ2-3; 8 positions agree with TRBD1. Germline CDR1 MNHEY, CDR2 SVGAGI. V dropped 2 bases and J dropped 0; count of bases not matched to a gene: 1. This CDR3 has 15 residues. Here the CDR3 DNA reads TGTGCCAGCAGTTACGGGACAGGAAGCACAGATACGCAGTATTTT. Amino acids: CASSYGTGSTDTQYF.